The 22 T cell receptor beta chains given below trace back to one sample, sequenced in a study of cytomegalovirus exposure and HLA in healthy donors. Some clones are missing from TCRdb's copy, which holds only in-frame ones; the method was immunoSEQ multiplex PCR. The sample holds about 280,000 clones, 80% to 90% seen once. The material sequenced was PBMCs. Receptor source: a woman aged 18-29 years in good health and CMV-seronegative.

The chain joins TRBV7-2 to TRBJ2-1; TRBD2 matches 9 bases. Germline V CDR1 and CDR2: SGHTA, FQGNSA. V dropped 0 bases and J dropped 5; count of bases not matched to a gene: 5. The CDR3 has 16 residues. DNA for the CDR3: TGTGCCAGCAGCTTAGCAGCGACTAGCGGAAACAATGAGCAGTTCTTC. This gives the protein CASSLAATSGNNEQFF.

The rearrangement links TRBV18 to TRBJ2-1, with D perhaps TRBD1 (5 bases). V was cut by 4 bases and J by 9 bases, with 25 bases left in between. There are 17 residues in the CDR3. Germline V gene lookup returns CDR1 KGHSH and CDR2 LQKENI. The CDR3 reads CASSLRQLIPQIPEQFF. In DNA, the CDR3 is TGTGCCAGCTCACTACGACAGCTAATCCCACAAATACCTGAGCAGTTCTTC.

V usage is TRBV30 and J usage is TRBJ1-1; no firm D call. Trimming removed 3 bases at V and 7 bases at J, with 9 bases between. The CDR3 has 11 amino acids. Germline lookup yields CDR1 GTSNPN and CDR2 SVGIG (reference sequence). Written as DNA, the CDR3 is TGTGCCTGGAGGAAACGGGGTGAAGCTTTCTTT. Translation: CAWRKRGEAFF.

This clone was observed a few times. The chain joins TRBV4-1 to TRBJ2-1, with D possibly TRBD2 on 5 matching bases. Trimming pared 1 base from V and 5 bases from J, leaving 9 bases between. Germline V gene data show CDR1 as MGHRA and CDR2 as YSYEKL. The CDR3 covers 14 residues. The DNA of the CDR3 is TGCGCCAGCAGCCAAGGAGGGCCCGACAATGAGCAGTTCTTC. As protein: CASSQGGPDNEQFF.

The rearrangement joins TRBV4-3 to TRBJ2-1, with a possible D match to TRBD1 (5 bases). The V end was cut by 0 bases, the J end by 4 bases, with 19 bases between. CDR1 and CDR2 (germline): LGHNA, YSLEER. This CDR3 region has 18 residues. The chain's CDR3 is CASSQDRAGPSRYNEQFF. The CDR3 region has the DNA TGCGCCAGCAGCCAAGATCGGGCAGGGCCAAGCCGTTACAATGAGCAGTTCTTC.

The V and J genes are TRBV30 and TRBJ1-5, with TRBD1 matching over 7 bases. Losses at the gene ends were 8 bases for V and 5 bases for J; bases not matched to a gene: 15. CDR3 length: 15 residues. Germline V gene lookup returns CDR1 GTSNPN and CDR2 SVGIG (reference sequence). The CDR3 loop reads CARYPGQLIHQPQHF. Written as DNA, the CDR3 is TGTGCCCGGTATCCGGGACAGTTAATCCATCAGCCCCAGCATTTT.

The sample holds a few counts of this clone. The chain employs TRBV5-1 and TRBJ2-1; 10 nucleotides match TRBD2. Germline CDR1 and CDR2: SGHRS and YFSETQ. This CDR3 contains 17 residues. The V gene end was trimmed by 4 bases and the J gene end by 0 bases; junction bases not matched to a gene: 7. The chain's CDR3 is CASSLSGRPSSYNEQFF. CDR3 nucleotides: TGCGCCAGCAGCCTTAGCGGGAGGCCCAGCTCCTACAATGAGCAGTTCTTC.

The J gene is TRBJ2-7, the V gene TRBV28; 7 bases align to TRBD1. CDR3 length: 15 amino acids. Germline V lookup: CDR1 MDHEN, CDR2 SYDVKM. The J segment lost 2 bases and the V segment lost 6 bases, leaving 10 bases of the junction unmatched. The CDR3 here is CASSPVRDRTYEQYF. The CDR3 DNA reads TGTGCCAGCAGCCCGGTCCGGGACAGAACCTACGAGCAGTACTTC.

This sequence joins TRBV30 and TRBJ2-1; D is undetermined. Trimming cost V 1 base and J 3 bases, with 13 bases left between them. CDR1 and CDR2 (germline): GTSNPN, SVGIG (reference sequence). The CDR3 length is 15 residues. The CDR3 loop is CAWSATLTHYNEQFF. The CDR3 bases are TGTGCCTGGAGTGCCACTTTAACCCACTACAATGAGCAGTTCTTC.

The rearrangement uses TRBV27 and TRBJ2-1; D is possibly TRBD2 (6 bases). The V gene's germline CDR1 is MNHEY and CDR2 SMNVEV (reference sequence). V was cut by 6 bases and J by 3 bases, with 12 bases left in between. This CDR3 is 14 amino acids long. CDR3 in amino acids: CASSWDSDYNEQFF. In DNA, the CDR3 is TGTGCCAGCAGCTGGGACTCCGACTACAATGAGCAGTTCTTC.

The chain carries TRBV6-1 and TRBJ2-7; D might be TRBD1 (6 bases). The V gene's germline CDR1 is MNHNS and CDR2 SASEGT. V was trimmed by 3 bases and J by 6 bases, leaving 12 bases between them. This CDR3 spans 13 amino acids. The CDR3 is CASSDRGTGEQYF. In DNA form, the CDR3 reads TGTGCCAGCAGTGACAGGGGAACAGGCGAGCAGTACTTC.

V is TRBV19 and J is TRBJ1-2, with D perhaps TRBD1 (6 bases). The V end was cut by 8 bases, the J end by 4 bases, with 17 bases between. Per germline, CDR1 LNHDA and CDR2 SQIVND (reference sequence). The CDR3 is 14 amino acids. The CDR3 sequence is CASAQRGGSYGYTF. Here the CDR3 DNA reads TGTGCCAGTGCGCAGCGGGGGGGCAGCTATGGCTACACCTTC.

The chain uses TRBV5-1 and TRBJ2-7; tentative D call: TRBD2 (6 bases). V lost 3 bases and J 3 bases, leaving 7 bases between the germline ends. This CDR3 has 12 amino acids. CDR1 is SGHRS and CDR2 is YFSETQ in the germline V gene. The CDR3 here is CASSWDFYEQYF. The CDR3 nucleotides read TGCGCCAGCAGCTGGGACTTCTACGAGCAGTACTTC.

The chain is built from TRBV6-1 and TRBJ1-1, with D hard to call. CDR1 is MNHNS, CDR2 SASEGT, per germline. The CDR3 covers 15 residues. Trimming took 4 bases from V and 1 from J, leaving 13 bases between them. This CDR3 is CASSVVAGGNTEAFF. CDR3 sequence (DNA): TGTGCCAGCAGTGTTGTGGCCGGAGGGAACACTGAAGCTTTCTTT.

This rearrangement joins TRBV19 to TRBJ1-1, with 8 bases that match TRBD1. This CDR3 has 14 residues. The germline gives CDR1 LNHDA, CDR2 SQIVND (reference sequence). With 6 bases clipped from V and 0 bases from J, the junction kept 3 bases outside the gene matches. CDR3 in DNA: TGTGCCAGTAGACAGGGGGTTATGAACACTGAAGCTTTCTTT. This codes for CASRQGVMNTEAFF. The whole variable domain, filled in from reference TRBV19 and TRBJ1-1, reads DGGITQSPKYLFRKEGQNVTLSCEQNLNHDAMYWYRQDPGQGLRLIYYSQIVNDFQKGDIAEGYSVSREKKESFPLTVTSAQKNPTAFYLCASRQGVMNTEAFFGQGTRLTVV.

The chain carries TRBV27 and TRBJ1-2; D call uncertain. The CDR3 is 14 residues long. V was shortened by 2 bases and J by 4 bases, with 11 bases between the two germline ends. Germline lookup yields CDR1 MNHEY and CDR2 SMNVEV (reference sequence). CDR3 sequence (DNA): TGTGCCAGCAGTTTAGCGTGGGAGGGCTATGGCTACACCTTC. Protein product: CASSLAWEGYGYTF.

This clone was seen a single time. Here the CDR3 DNA reads TGTGCCAGTCAATTGGGACAGAACACCGGGGAGCTGTTTTTT. It yields the protein CASQLGQNTGELFF. The V gene is TRBV2, the J gene TRBJ2-2; tentative D call: TRBD1 (6 bases). The CDR3 totals 14 residues. V shed 9 bases and J shed 1 base, with 12 bases lying between them. Germline V gene lookup returns CDR1 SNHLY and CDR2 FYNNEI.

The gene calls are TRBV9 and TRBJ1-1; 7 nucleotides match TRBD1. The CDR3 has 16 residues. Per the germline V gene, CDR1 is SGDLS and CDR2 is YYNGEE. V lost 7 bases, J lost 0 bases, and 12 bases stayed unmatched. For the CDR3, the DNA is TGTGCCAGCCGACCTCCCGACAGGGCTCTGAACACTGAAGCTTTCTTT. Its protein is CASRPPDRALNTEAFF.

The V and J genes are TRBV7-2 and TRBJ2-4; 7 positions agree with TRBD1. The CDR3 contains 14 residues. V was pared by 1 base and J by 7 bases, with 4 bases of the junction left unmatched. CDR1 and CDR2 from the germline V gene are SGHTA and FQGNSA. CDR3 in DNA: TGTGCCAGCAGCTTAGTACAGGGGAGCAACATTCAGTACTTC. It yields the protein CASSLVQGSNIQYF.

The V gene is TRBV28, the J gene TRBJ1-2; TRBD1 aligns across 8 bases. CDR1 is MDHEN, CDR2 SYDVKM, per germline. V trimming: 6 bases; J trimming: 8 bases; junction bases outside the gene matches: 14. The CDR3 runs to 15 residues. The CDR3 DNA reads TGTGCCAGCAGCCGGGACAGGCCTTTTTTCGGGGGCTACACCTTC. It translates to CASSRDRPFFGGYTF.

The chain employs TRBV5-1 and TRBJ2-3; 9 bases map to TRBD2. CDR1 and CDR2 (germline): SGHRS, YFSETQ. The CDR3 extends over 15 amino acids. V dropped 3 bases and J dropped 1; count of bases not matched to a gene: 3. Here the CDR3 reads CASSSRTSGTDTQYF. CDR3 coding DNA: TGCGCCAGCAGCTCCCGGACTAGCGGCACAGATACGCAGTATTTT.

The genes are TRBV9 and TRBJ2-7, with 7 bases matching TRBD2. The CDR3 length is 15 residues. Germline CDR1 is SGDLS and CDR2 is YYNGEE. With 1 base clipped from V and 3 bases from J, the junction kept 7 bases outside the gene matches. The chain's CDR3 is CASSVWGGRDYEQYF. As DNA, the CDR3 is TGTGCCAGCAGCGTATGGGGGGGTCGCGACTACGAGCAGTACTTC. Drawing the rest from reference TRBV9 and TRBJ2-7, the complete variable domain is DSGVTQTPKHLITATGQRVTLRCSPRSGDLSVYWYQQSLDQGLQFLIQYYNGEERAKGNILERFSAQQFPDLHSELNLSSLELGDSALYFCASSVWGGRDYEQYFGPGTRLTVT.